Below, one T cell receptor beta chain is given with its context. Its cognate antigen has yet to be identified. One base away there is no much larger clone; base qualities are not given. The sample belongs to a study of cytomegalovirus exposure and HLA in healthy donors (dated by TCRdb to 2015 to 2018). With regard to the full study: According to a later analysis, one platform produced both the roughly 130 validation repertoires and the 550 to 800 repertoires of the first cohort. The study was designed to test whether signatures of past pathogen exposure could be identified by cataloging public T cell receptors. The study combined high-throughput TCR immunosequencing, statistical association of individual TCRs with disease status, and machine learning to predict cytomegalovirus infection status. Besides the first cohort of some 670 subjects, a separate validation cohort made up of roughly 120 different subjects was used. The paper's findings and limits, for the study overall: Across donors, most TCR sequences were observed very rarely, whereas some public TCRs were present in many individuals. The authors suggested that the approach could potentially be extended to other disease states and immunological phenotypes. A few of the identified cytomegalovirus-associated TCR beta chains were confirmed in vitro to be specific for cytomegalovirus antigens. In the study, around 150 TCR beta chains were listed as associated with cytomegalovirus. A later analysis had no HLA typing for the validation cohort, so co-occurrence there was scored across all 130 or so repertoires. Cytomegalovirus status was reported to be diagnosed by the classifier with high specificity and sensitivity in both the original and validation cohorts. Subsequent analysis determined that TCRs grouped into clusters in the first cohort also showed a tendency toward co-occurrence across the 120 or so validation repertoires, and approximately 94% of cluster scores exceeded 0.

The donors belonged to the validation cohort of over a hundred subjects, which was separate from the roughly 700-subject first cohort. CDR1 and CDR2, looked up from the germline V gene, are ENHRY and SYGVKD. CDR3 length: 17 amino acids, cysteine to phenylalanine. The retained sequence is limited to the CDR3, 51 bases, with the frame set at the first base. Trimming takes 6 bases off V and 4 bases off J; junction bases not matched to a gene: 13. Receptors were amplified or captured by the immunoSEQ multiplex PCR assay. Regarding the original processing steps: A statistical classification framework was developed to diagnose cytomegalovirus status using the catalog of TCR beta chain sequences. This is the immuneACCESS table as TCRdb keeps it, with only in-frame sequences that have V and J called. A part of the clones is gone; compared with another copy, unresolved V genes explain less than half, and the rest is unexplained. The D gene and trimming were derived from the DNA, and the V and J assignments and clone size from that table. The sample yields around 170,000 clones; 88% were counted once. The top ten clonotypes cover 2.5% to 3.5% of the sample.

The receptor was isolated from a man younger than 35 in good health and CMV-seronegative. The chain joins TRBV10-3 to TRBJ2-2, and 8 junctional nucleotides match TRBD2. The specimen sequenced was PBMCs. The nucleotides read TGTGCCATCAGGATACTAGCGGTCGGGGCTATCACCGGGGAGCTGTTTTTT. Protein translation: CAIRILAVGAITGELFF.